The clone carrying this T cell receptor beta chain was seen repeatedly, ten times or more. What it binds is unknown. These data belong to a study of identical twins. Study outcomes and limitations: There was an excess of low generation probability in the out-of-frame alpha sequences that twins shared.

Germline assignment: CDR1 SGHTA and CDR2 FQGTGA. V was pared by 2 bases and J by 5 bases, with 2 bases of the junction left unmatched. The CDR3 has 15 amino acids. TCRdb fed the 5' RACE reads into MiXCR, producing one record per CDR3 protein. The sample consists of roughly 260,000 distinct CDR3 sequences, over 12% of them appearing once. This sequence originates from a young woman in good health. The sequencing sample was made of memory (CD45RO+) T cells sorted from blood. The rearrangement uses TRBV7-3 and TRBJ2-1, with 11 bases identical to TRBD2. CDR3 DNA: TGTGCCAGCAGCTTACTAGCGGGAGGTCACAATGAGCAGTTCTTC. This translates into CASSLLAGGHNEQFF. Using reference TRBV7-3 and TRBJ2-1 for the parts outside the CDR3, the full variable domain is GAGVSQTPSNKVTEKGKYVELRCDPISGHTALYWYRQSLGQGPEFLIYFQGTGAADDSGLPNDRFFAVRPEGSVSTLKIQRTERGDSAVYLCASSLLAGGHNEQFFGPGTRLTVL.